The 18 T cell receptor beta chains below all came from one sample that was sequenced in a study of blood T cell repertoires in COVID-19. This table comes from immunoSEQ multiplex PCR, and its TCRdb copy is limited to in-frame clones, with some not included. The data contain about 140,000 clones, 88% of them singletons. Sequencing was done on a sample of peripheral blood. Receptor source: a man between 45 and 60 years old with active or convalescent COVID-19.

The chain is built from TRBV28 and TRBJ1-3; D gene unclear. This CDR3 spans 16 amino acids. The V and J ends lost 3 bases and 0 bases respectively, with 12 bases between them. The germline CDR1 and CDR2 sequences are MDHEN and SYDVKM. The CDR3 loop reads CASSLPPLSSGNTIYF. As DNA, the CDR3 is TGTGCCAGCAGTTTGCCCCCGCTGAGCTCTGGAAACACCATATATTTT.

V and J are TRBV6-2 or TRBV6-3 and TRBJ1-1; 7 nucleotides line up with TRBD1. The CDR3 is 13 residues long. The junction had 3 bases not matched to a gene; V was cut back by 2 bases and J by 6 bases. CDR1 MNHEY and CDR2 SVGEGT come from the germline V gene. The DNA for the CDR3 is TGTGCCAGCAGTTACCCGACAGGGTCTGAAGCTTTCTTT. The encoded protein is CASSYPTGSEAFF.

This sequence joins TRBV28 and TRBJ1-5; 9 bases line up with TRBD1. Germline CDR1 MDHEN, CDR2 SYDVKM. Germline trimming cut 3 bases from V and 0 bases from J; bases unmatched to any gene: 12. There are 19 residues in the CDR3. CDR3 nucleotide sequence: TGTGCCAGCAGTTTCTTACCGGGACAGGGATCATATAGCAATCAGCCCCAGCATTTT. Its translation: CASSFLPGQGSYSNQPQHF.

V and J are TRBV14 and TRBJ1-3; no clear D gene. The germline V and J ends were trimmed by 4 bases and 0 bases, with 10 bases remaining between them. CDR1 is SGHDN, CDR2 FVKESK, per germline. The CDR3 has 15 residues. The DNA for the CDR3 is TGTGCCAGCAGCCGCACAAGGAGCTCTGGAAACACCATATATTTT. Protein sequence: CASSRTRSSGNTIYF.

The chain links TRBV7-3 to TRBJ2-3; a possible D gene is TRBD2 (6 bases). The ends were cut back, 4 bases at V and 3 bases at J, with 17 bases in the middle. The CDR3 contains 16 residues. Germline V gene lookup returns CDR1 SGHTA and CDR2 FQGTGA. The DNA of the CDR3 is TGTGCCAGCAGCTCTATGGGTGGCGGGAATACAGATACGCAGTATTTT. Protein sequence: CASSSMGGGNTDTQYF.

J is TRBJ2-7 and V is TRBV5-1, with 7 positions matching TRBD2. The CDR3 loop spans 15 amino acids. Trimming at V came to 0 bases and at J to 4 bases, leaving 7 bases not matched to a gene. The V gene's germline CDR1 is SGHRS and CDR2 YFSETQ. CDR3 DNA sequence: TGCGCCAGCAGCTTGGTTGGGGGAGGGGCGTACGAGCAGTACTTC. Translation gives CASSLVGGGAYEQYF.

In its sample, this clone was seen once. This chain connects TRBV28 to TRBJ1-1; 7 bases match TRBD1. The germline gives CDR1 MDHEN, CDR2 SYDVKM. CDR3 length equals 15 residues. The junction had 4 bases not matched to a gene; V was cut back by 3 bases and J by 0 bases. CDR3 in amino acids: CASSLWGQMNTEAFF. CDR3 coding DNA: TGTGCCAGCAGTTTGTGGGGACAGATGAACACTGAAGCTTTCTTT.

The rearrangement joins TRBV5-1 to TRBJ2-7; tentatively, D is TRBD1 (5 bases). Trimming pared 0 bases from V and 6 bases from J, leaving 13 bases between. Germline V gene sequence: CDR1 SGHRS, CDR2 YFSETQ. This CDR3 region has 14 residues. The CDR3 sequence is CASSLDQGKSEQYF. CDR3 nucleotides: TGCGCCAGCAGCTTGGATCAGGGAAAGAGCGAGCAGTACTTC.

Only one count was recorded for this clone. The J gene is TRBJ2-2, the V gene TRBV19, with 8 bases lining up with TRBD2. The V gene's germline CDR1 is LNHDA and CDR2 SQIVND (reference sequence). The CDR3 runs to 16 residues. V gave up 4 bases and J gave up 6 bases; unmatched junction bases: 10. The CDR3 DNA sequence: TGTGCCAGTAGTACATCCGGGACTAGAGGCGCCGGGGAGCTGTTTTTT. It codes for CASSTSGTRGAGELFF.

The rearrangement links TRBV2 to TRBJ2-7; D is ambiguous. The length of the CDR3 is 13 residues. V was pared by 6 bases and J by 5 bases, with 14 bases between. Germline V lookup: CDR1 SNHLY, CDR2 FYNNEI. The CDR3 here is CASRRLPADEQYF. DNA for the CDR3: TGTGCCAGCAGGCGACTGCCCGCCGACGAGCAGTACTTC.

This clone was seen a handful of times. Because the CDR3's place on the DNA is in doubt, the DNA is left out and the CDR3 is given as listed by TCRdb. This rearrangement joins TRBV28 to TRBJ1-5. Germline CDR1 and CDR2: MDHEN and SYDVKM. The CDR3 spans 16 amino acids, including both terminal residues. CDR3 amino acids: CASSSSHIASNQPQHF.

Comment on this clone: A read error may produce the germline difference seen at one junction end. The chain links TRBV24-1 to TRBJ1-1, with TRBD1 as a possible D gene (6 bases). This CDR3 comprises 11 residues. The germline V gene encodes CDR1 KGHDR and CDR2 SFDVKD. CDR3 in amino acids: CATSEQGTLSF. The CDR3 DNA follows: TGTGCCACCAGTGAACAGGGTACTCTGAGCTTT.

The chain is built from TRBV6-6 and TRBJ2-5; D remains ambiguous. There are 14 residues in the CDR3. Trimming removed 5 bases at V and 5 bases at J, with 15 bases between. Germline loops: CDR1 MNHNY, CDR2 SVGAGI (reference sequence). CDR3 DNA: TGTGCCAGCAGTCAGACGGCGGAATGGGAGACCCAGTACTTC. It yields the protein CASSQTAEWETQYF.

The chain joins TRBV7-9 to TRBJ2-7, with 7 bases identical to TRBD2. This CDR3 spans 13 amino acids. Germline lookup yields CDR1 SEHNR and CDR2 FQNEAQ (reference sequence). V lost 10 bases and J lost 5; bases outside the gene matches: 11. This CDR3 is CAIATSRSNEQYF. Here the CDR3 DNA reads TGTGCCATCGCGACTAGCCGTTCCAACGAGCAGTACTTC. Based on the CDR3 plus reference TRBV7-9 and TRBJ2-7, the full variable domain is DTGVSQNPRHKITKRGQNVTFRCDPISEHNRLYWYRQTLGQGPEFLTYFQNEAQLEKSRLLSDRFSAERPKGSFSTLEIQRTEQGDSAMYLCAIATSRSNEQYFGPGTRLTVT.

This clone was found many times. The genes are TRBV5-6 and TRBJ1-5; 9 nucleotides match TRBD1. The junction had 7 bases not matched to a gene; V was cut back by 4 bases and J by 5 bases. CDR1 is SGHDT and CDR2 is YYEEEE in the germline V gene. This CDR3 is 15 amino acids long. The CDR3 sequence is CASSETGGEDQPQHF. CDR3 bases: TGTGCCAGCAGCGAAACAGGGGGCGAGGATCAGCCCCAGCATTTT.

This rearrangement joins TRBV28 to TRBJ2-7, with D uncertain. The V end lost 4 bases, the J end lost 3 bases, and 13 bases lay between the germline ends. This CDR3 comprises 14 residues. Germline CDR1 and CDR2: MDHEN and SYDVKM. CDR3 bases: TGTGCCAGCAGTTCAGACGCACAGAGCTACGAGCAGTACTTC. This encodes CASSSDAQSYEQYF. The variable domain in full, completed from reference TRBV28 and TRBJ2-7, reads DVKVTQSSRYLVKRTGEKVFLECVQDMDHENMFWYRQDPGLGLRLIYFSYDVKMKEKGDIPEGYSVSREKKERFSLILESASTNQTSMYLCASSSDAQSYEQYFGPGTRLTVT.

The chain carries TRBV2 and TRBJ2-2; tentatively, D is TRBD2 (5 bases). The CDR3 contains 15 residues. In germline, CDR1 is SNHLY, CDR2 FYNNEI. The V gene lost 1 base and the J gene lost 3 bases, with 9 bases spanning the gap. The CDR3 sequence: CASSEEGGYTGELFF. The CDR3 DNA sequence: TGTGCCAGCAGTGAAGAAGGCGGGTACACCGGGGAGCTGTTTTTT. Filled out from reference TRBV2 and TRBJ2-2, the complete variable domain reads EPEVTQTPSHQVTQMGQEVILRCVPISNHLYFYWYRQILGQKVEFLVSFYNNEISEKSEIFDDQFSVERPDGSNFTLKIRSTKLEDSAMYFCASSEEGGYTGELFFGEGSRLTVL.

The genes are TRBV5-8 and TRBJ2-2, with TRBD2 identical over 13 bases. This CDR3 has 17 amino acids. CDR1 is SGHTS and CDR2 is YDEGEE in the germline V gene. The ends lost 3 bases at V and 3 bases at J; junction bases unmatched: 5. This CDR3 reads CASSWRTSGRHTGELFF. The CDR3 nucleotides read TGTGCCAGCAGCTGGAGGACTAGCGGGAGACACACCGGGGAGCTGTTTTTT.